Described below is a single T cell receptor (beta chain) sequence and its context. The target antigen is unknown. With 6 bases removed from V and 0 bases from J, the gap between germline ends came to 15 bases. This CDR3 spans 15 amino acids. The V gene's germline CDR1 is MNHEY and CDR2 SVGAGI. This record comes from a study of cytomegalovirus exposure and HLA in healthy donors. Overall study findings and caveats: TCR beta V segments were, for the most part, productive about 87% or about 30% of the time in an earlier analysis. Cytomegalovirus-associated TCR beta chains were listed, numbering some 150. Excluded: some indistinguishable V segments such as TRBV6-2 and TRBV6-3.

A multiplex PCR was run with 60 Vbeta primers and 13 Jbeta primers. Clones were read by immunoSEQ multiplex PCR, and TCRdb kept only the in-frame ones, dropping some. The profile shows some 150,000 clones, roughly 76% of them singletons. V gene TRBV6-5 combines with J gene TRBJ2-7; D is perhaps TRBD2 (6 bases). Source material: PBMCs. This TCR derives from a man in his sixties in good health and CMV-seronegative. This CDR3 reads CASSPRNGGSYEQYF. CDR3 nucleotides: TGTGCCAGCAGCCCTAGGAACGGGGGCTCCTACGAGCAGTACTTC.